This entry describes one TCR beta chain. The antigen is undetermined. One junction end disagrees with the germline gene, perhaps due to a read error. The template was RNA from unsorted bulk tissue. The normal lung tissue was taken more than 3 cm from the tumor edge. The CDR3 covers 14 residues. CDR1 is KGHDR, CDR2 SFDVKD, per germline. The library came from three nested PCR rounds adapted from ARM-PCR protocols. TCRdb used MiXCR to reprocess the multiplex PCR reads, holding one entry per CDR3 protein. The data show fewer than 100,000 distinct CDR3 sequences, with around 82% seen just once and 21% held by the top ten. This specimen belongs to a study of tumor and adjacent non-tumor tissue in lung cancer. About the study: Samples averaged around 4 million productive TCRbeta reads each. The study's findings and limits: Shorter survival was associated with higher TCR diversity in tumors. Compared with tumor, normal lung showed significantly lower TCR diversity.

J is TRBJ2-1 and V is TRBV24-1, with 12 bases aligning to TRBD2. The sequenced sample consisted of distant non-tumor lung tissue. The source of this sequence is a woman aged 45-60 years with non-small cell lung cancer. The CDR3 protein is CATSDSLAGGEQFF. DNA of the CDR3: TGTGCCACTAGTGACTCACTAGCGGGGGGTGAGCAGTTCTTC.